Listed here is a single T cell receptor (beta chain). The sample belongs to a study of blood T cell repertoires in COVID-19. Background on the study: Material from acute and convalescent COVID-19 was sourced from the United States, Italy and Spain. In each case, the material was cDNA or gDNA derived from T cells, B-cell-depleted T cells, or PBMCs.

This CDR3 has 16 amino acids. Germline CDR1 is SGHTA and CDR2 is FQGNSA. V was pared by 4 bases and J by 0 bases, with 8 bases of the junction left unmatched. Profiled with immunoSEQ multiplex PCR; TCRdb holds only in-frame clones, not every one. The sample yields 50,000 or so clones, 75% to 90% seen once. The V gene is TRBV7-2, the J gene TRBJ1-1; TRBD1 matches 7 bases. Sequencing used peripheral blood. The source of this sequence is a man in his 60s with active COVID-19. CDR3 protein: CASSSTGQLMNTEAFF. The DNA for the CDR3 is TGTGCCAGCAGCTCCACGGGACAGCTTATGAACACTGAAGCTTTCTTT.